A selection of T cell receptor beta chains follows, all from one sample in a study of T cell responses to AZD1222 COVID-19 vaccine. Profiling relied on immunoSEQ multiplex PCR, and the TCRdb table lists in-frame clones only, not all of them. This table has 99,000 or so clones, more than 75% appearing once. This material consisted of peripheral blood, taken on day 0 of AZD1222 vaccination. The source of these receptors is an adult in good health. The CDR3 runs from the conserved cysteine through the conserved F or W. A D gene is named only where the DNA matches it firmly. Rows give clone size only sometimes, using once, few, many, or a class for an expanded clone.

j_call: TRBJ1-3; v_call: TRBV30; d_call: .; clone_size: .; cdr3_nt: TGTGCCTGGAGTGGGGGTTGGGGGGCTGGGAACACCATATATTTT; cdr3_aa: CAWSGGWGAGNTIYF
j_call: TRBJ2-2; v_call: TRBV19; d_call: .; clone_size: .; cdr3_nt: TGTGCCAGTAGTATAGGAACAGCCCCGAACACCGGGGAGCTGTTTTTT; cdr3_aa: CASSIGTAPNTGELFF
j_call: TRBJ2-1; v_call: TRBV12-3/TRBV12-4; d_call: .; clone_size: .; cdr3_nt: TGTGCCAGCAGTCCCCTAGACGCGGGGGAGCAGTTCTTC; cdr3_aa: CASSPLDAGEQFF
j_call: TRBJ2-2; v_call: TRBV28; d_call: TRBD2; clone_size: .; cdr3_nt: TGTGCCAGCAGTTTGGACATCCTCGGGAGGGCGTTTACCGGGGAGCTGTTTTTT; cdr3_aa: CASSLDILGRAFTGELFF
j_call: TRBJ2-3; v_call: TRBV5-1; d_call: TRBD1; clone_size: .; cdr3_nt: TGCGCCAGCAGCCCCTGGGGGCGGACAGGAGGCACAGATACGCAGTATTTT; cdr3_aa: CASSPWGRTGGTDTQYF
j_call: TRBJ1-4; v_call: TRBV19; d_call: .; clone_size: .; cdr3_nt: TGTGCCAGTAGTATAGCCCCCCGGGGTAATGAAAAACTGTTTTTT; cdr3_aa: CASSIAPRGNEKLFF
j_call: TRBJ2-3; v_call: TRBV5-5; d_call: TRBD1; clone_size: .; cdr3_nt: TGTGCCAGCAGCTCTGCTGCTGGACAGGGCACAGATACGCAGTATTTT; cdr3_aa: CASSSAAGQGTDTQYF
j_call: TRBJ1-6; v_call: TRBV13; d_call: .; clone_size: .; cdr3_nt: TGTGCCAGCAGCTTAGCCCGGGCCTTAAACTCGGGATCACCCCTCCACTTT; cdr3_aa: CASSLARALNSGSPLHF
j_call: TRBJ2-7; v_call: TRBV5-4; d_call: .; clone_size: .; cdr3_nt: TGTGCCAGCAGCTTGGTGGGGCCCCGCTACGAGCAGTACTTC; cdr3_aa: CASSLVGPRYEQYF
j_call: TRBJ2-3; v_call: TRBV24-1; d_call: .; clone_size: .; cdr3_nt: TGTGCCACCTCAGACAGTCTCACAGATACGCAGTATTTT; cdr3_aa: CATSDSLTDTQYF
j_call: TRBJ2-4; v_call: TRBV10-2; d_call: TRBD2; clone_size: .; cdr3_nt: TGCGCCAGCAGTGAGGTAGCGGCGGGAGACATTCAGTACTTC; cdr3_aa: CASSEVAAGDIQYF
j_call: TRBJ2-7; v_call: TRBV4-2; d_call: TRBD1; clone_size: many; cdr3_nt: TGTGCCAGCAGCCAAGGACAGGGCACTTACGAGCAGTACTTC; cdr3_aa: CASSQGQGTYEQYF
j_call: TRBJ1-2; v_call: TRBV27; d_call: .; clone_size: .; cdr3_nt: TGTGCCAGCAGTTTCTCGGGCGTCTATGGCTACACCTTC; cdr3_aa: CASSFSGVYGYTF
j_call: TRBJ1-5; v_call: TRBV3-1/TRBV3-2; d_call: TRBD1; clone_size: .; cdr3_nt: TGTGCCAGCAGCCAAGTCTCAGGGACAGGGGGGACTTGGGGCAATCAGCCCCAGCATTTT; cdr3_aa: CASSQVSGTGGTWGNQPQHF
j_call: TRBJ1-5; v_call: TRBV25-1; d_call: TRBD1; clone_size: .; cdr3_nt: TGTGCCAGCAGTGGGGACAGCACTAATCAGCCCCAGCATTTT; cdr3_aa: CASSGDSTNQPQHF
j_call: TRBJ2-7; v_call: TRBV27; d_call: TRBD1; clone_size: .; cdr3_nt: TGTGCCAGCAGCACGGGTGACAGGGCCTCCTACGAGCAGTACTTC; cdr3_aa: CASSTGDRASYEQYF
j_call: TRBJ2-1; v_call: TRBV24-1; d_call: TRBD2; clone_size: .; cdr3_nt: TGTGCCACCAGTGACCCGGCGGTAGCGGGAGGCAATGAGCAGTTCTTC; cdr3_aa: CATSDPAVAGGNEQFF
j_call: TRBJ2-7; v_call: TRBV23-1; d_call: .; clone_size: .; cdr3_nt: TGCGCCAGCAGTCAGACAGGAGTCTACGAGCAGTACTTC; cdr3_aa: CASSQTGVYEQYF
j_call: TRBJ1-5; v_call: TRBV6-4; d_call: .; clone_size: .; cdr3_nt: TGTGCCAGCAGTGAGGGGACCGGACAGCCCCAGCATTTT; cdr3_aa: CASSEGTGQPQHF
j_call: TRBJ2-3; v_call: TRBV9; d_call: .; clone_size: .; cdr3_nt: TGTGCCAGCAGCGTAGTAGGGGGGCAGGGAGGCACAGATACGCAGTATTTT; cdr3_aa: CASSVVGGQGGTDTQYF
j_call: TRBJ1-6; v_call: TRBV27; d_call: .; clone_size: .; cdr3_nt: TGTGCCAGCCGGGACAATTATAATTCACCCCTCCACTTT; cdr3_aa: CASRDNYNSPLHF
j_call: TRBJ2-2; v_call: TRBV6-2/TRBV6-3; d_call: .; clone_size: .; cdr3_nt: TGTGCCAGCAGTTTAAGTAGGAACACCGGGGAGCTGTTTTTT; cdr3_aa: CASSLSRNTGELFF
j_call: TRBJ1-6; v_call: TRBV6-6; d_call: TRBD1; clone_size: .; cdr3_nt: TGTGCCAGCAGACAGACGGGACAGTGGAATAATTCACCCCTCCACTTT; cdr3_aa: CASRQTGQWNNSPLHF
j_call: TRBJ1-4; v_call: TRBV30; d_call: .; clone_size: few; cdr3_nt: TGTGCCTGGAGTACGCAAGGCATGAATGAAAAACTGTTTTTT; cdr3_aa: CAWSTQGMNEKLFF
j_call: TRBJ1-3; v_call: TRBV25-1; d_call: .; clone_size: .; cdr3_nt: TGTGCCAGCAGCCCGGGGGGGGCTGGAAACACCATATATTTT; cdr3_aa: CASSPGGAGNTIYF
j_call: TRBJ2-3; v_call: TRBV4-1; d_call: .; clone_size: .; cdr3_nt: TGCGCCAGCAGCCAAGACAGGGGTTTAGCAGATACGCAGTATTTT; cdr3_aa: CASSQDRGLADTQYF
j_call: TRBJ1-4; v_call: TRBV4-3; d_call: TRBD1; clone_size: .; cdr3_nt: TGCGCCAGCAGCCAAGGGACAGGGGGTGAGGAAAAACTGTTTTTT; cdr3_aa: CASSQGTGGEEKLFF
j_call: TRBJ1-3; v_call: TRBV4-2; d_call: TRBD1; clone_size: .; cdr3_nt: TGTGCCAGCAGCCAAGGTGCAGGGGGCGCGGGTGGAAACACCATATATTTT; cdr3_aa: CASSQGAGGAGGNTIYF
j_call: TRBJ1-2; v_call: TRBV21-1; d_call: .; clone_size: .; cdr3_nt: TGTGCCAGCAGTCTGTGGTTCATGGGTGGCTACACCTTC; cdr3_aa: CASSLWFMGGYTF
j_call: TRBJ1-5; v_call: TRBV4-1; d_call: TRBD1; clone_size: .; cdr3_nt: TGCGCCAGCAGCCCGGACAGGGACAATCAGCCCCAGCATTTT; cdr3_aa: CASSPDRDNQPQHF
j_call: TRBJ2-3; v_call: TRBV11-2; d_call: .; clone_size: .; cdr3_nt: TGTGCCAGCAGCTTAGCTTTTTCACGACTGCCCAACACAGATACGCAGTATTTT; cdr3_aa: CASSLAFSRLPNTDTQYF
j_call: TRBJ1-2; v_call: TRBV6-5; d_call: TRBD1; clone_size: .; cdr3_nt: TGTGCCAGCAGTTACGGGATCACAGGGGGCTATGGCTACACCTTC; cdr3_aa: CASSYGITGGYGYTF
j_call: TRBJ1-5; v_call: TRBV19; d_call: .; clone_size: .; cdr3_nt: TGTGCCAGTAGTATAAGGGGGGGAGGCAATCAGCCCCAGCATTTT; cdr3_aa: CASSIRGGGNQPQHF
j_call: TRBJ2-1; v_call: TRBV30; d_call: .; clone_size: .; cdr3_nt: TGTGCCTGGAGTGTAAGAGGGACTCTGAACAATGAGCAGTTCTTC; cdr3_aa: CAWSVRGTLNNEQFF
j_call: TRBJ2-1; v_call: TRBV6-2/TRBV6-3; d_call: TRBD2; clone_size: .; cdr3_nt: TGTGCCAGCAGTTACTCCCTGTCGGGGGGAAATGAGCAGTTCTTC; cdr3_aa: CASSYSLSGGNEQFF
j_call: TRBJ1-4; v_call: TRBV3-1/TRBV3-2; d_call: .; clone_size: .; cdr3_nt: TGTGCCAGCAGCCAAGGTGGTACCTCTAATGAAAAACTGTTTTTT; cdr3_aa: CASSQGGTSNEKLFF
j_call: TRBJ1-4; v_call: TRBV3-1/TRBV3-2; d_call: .; clone_size: .; cdr3_nt: TGTGCCAGCAGCCAACAGGGCTCAAGGGATGAAAAACTGTTTTTT; cdr3_aa: CASSQQGSRDEKLFF